This TCR beta chain was recovered during a study of blood T cell repertoires in COVID-19. Study summary: Sample material is recorded as cDNA or gDNA derived from T cells, B-cell-depleted T cells, or PBMCs.

V was trimmed by 2 bases and J by 5 bases, leaving 7 bases between them. CDR3 length: 13 residues. Per the germline V gene, CDR1 is PRHDT and CDR2 is FYEKMQ (reference sequence). Measured with immunoSEQ multiplex PCR; TCRdb has only the in-frame clones, and not every one. The sample holds roughly 160,000 clones, around 84% seen once. The sequence came from a woman older than 75 with COVID-19, enrolled during active disease. The J gene is TRBJ2-1, the V gene TRBV13; D gene uncertain. Sequencing was done on a sample of peripheral blood. The CDR3 here is CASSLTRNNEQFF. For the CDR3, the DNA is TGTGCCAGCAGCTTAACACGAAACAATGAGCAGTTCTTC.